This T cell receptor (beta chain) was found in a study of T-cell memory formation after mild COVID-19 (dated by TCRdb to about 2021). As for the study more broadly: Most TCR sequence clusters were specific to one of the two donors. Longitudinal TCRalpha and TCRbeta repertoire sequencing tracked T-cell clones expanding and contracting after mild COVID-19 in a couple of donors. Two young, previously healthy adult volunteers, one female and one male, were included in the cohort. Overall study results and their limits: Balanced CD4/CD8 phenotypes were observed for clones contracting from day 15 to 85, whereas a bias towards CD4+ was observed for a second wave of clones expanding from day 15 to 37. Some responding clones were detected in pre-infection memory, which suggested that pre-existing cross-reactive memory T cells had joined the SARS-CoV-2 response. Contracting CD4+ clones were located mainly in the CM and EM memory subsets, whereas CD8+ clones were found to be enriched in EMRA. The second-wave clones that peaked on day 37 were not confirmed to be SARS-CoV-2 specific. Only a couple of mild cases were covered in the study, and larger cohorts including severe cases with pre-infection samples were considered necessary.

This clonotype was observed a handful of times. The antigen it recognizes is unknown. The input lacks base qualities; no much larger clone sits a single base away. PBMCs were isolated by Ficoll-Paque density gradient centrifugation. Reads for this sample came from an Illumina NovaSeq 6000. TCRalpha and TCRbeta cDNA libraries were built by 5'RACE with constant-segment primers, adding sample barcodes and unique molecular identifiers. RNA was extracted from every sample with Trizol reagent. The libraries were amplified in two PCR steps, and the second step added a second sample barcode and Illumina TruSeq adapters. The libraries were sequenced on an Illumina NovaSeq using 2 x 150 bp paired-end reads. As for the authors' bioinformatics: The reads were demultiplexed and collapsed into UMI-guided consensus sequences using migec v1.2.7. Using mixcr v2.1.11, UMI consensuses were aligned to TRA and TRB V and J templates and then assembled into clonotypes. A clonotype was counted as expanded or contracted only if both edgeR and NoisET called the change significant, with noise models trained on biological replicates. For edgeR calls, a false discovery rate-adjusted p below 0.01 and a log2 fold-change threshold of 1 were applied. As an exploratory analysis of dynamics, PCA with hierarchical clustering was applied to max-normalized trajectories of the 1000 most abundant clonotypes. The CD4 or CD8 phenotype of responding clones was assigned using the separately sequenced CD4+ and CD8+ repertoires. TCRdb ran its own pipeline on the public reads, namely fastp trimming at Q25 and MiXCR clone calling, and kept in-frame beta chains. All rows with the same CDR3 protein become a single entry with the most common DNA and genes. The V and J calls reflect TCRdb's pipeline rather than the authors' work. Within this sample are roughly 170,000 distinct CDR3 sequences, with 15% to 20% of them counted one time only. The ten largest account for roughly 4.3% of the sample.

The CDR3 contains 14 residues, cysteine and phenylalanine counted. Only CDR3 DNA is held: 42 bases, read in frame from base 1. The trim is 1 base for V and 1 base for J, with a gap of 8 bases between the germline ends. CDR1 and CDR2 are read off the germline V gene (reference sequence) as DFQATT and SNEGSKA. The TCR was taken from a man aged 18 to 29 who had mild COVID-19 (a few samples of this study predate the infection). The sample titles of this study are shuffled in the database, so cell type and time point are left out; the donor was told from shared clones. The receptor chain draws on TRBV20-1 and TRBJ2-1; the D segment may tentatively be TRBD1 or TRBD2, each giving 5 matched bases. The sequenced sample was PBMCs or a T cell subset sorted from them (not recorded which). The encoded CDR3 is CSARGGSSYNEQFF. The DNA reads as follows: TGCAGTGCTAGAGGGGGGTCTTCCTACAATGAGCAGTTCTTC.